This entry features one T cell receptor beta chain sequence. The study sampled nominally healthy donors, though unrecorded immune exposures were likely. A multiplex PCR was run with 60 Vbeta primers and 13 Jbeta primers. The table came from immunoSEQ multiplex PCR; TCRdb's copy has only in-frame clones and leaves some out. Of 65,000 to 90,000 clones in the sample, about 69% are singletons; the top ten hold about 16%. Germline V gene lookup returns CDR1 SGDLS and CDR2 YYNGEE. Trimming stripped 2 bases from V and 5 bases from J, with 10 bases between. CDR3 size: 14 residues. The sample is drawn from a study of cytomegalovirus exposure and HLA in healthy donors.

The rearrangement links TRBV9 to TRBJ1-4; no clear D gene. Sequencing was carried out using PBMCs. The source of this sequence is a middle-aged woman in good health and CMV-seropositive. CDR3 region: CASSVSVSNEKLFF. CDR3 DNA: TGTGCCAGCAGCGTGAGCGTTTCGAATGAAAAACTGTTTTTT. The full variable domain, rest sourced from reference TRBV9 and TRBJ1-4, is DSGVTQTPKHLITATGQRVTLRCSPRSGDLSVYWYQQSLDQGLQFLIQYYNGEERAKGNILERFSAQQFPDLHSELNLSSLELGDSALYFCASSVSVSNEKLFFGSGTQLSVL.